This T cell receptor beta chain was sequenced during a study of blood T cell repertoires in COVID-19. Participants were aged about 18 to 100 years from around 25 US areas. Participants' own reports of clinical history determined their cohort assignment. V was clipped by 4 bases and J by 5 bases; unmatched bases: 7. CDR1 SGHRS and CDR2 YFSETQ come from the germline V gene. CDR3 size: 17 residues. Per the original methods: Reference gene primer amplification gave nucleated cell count estimates. Using immunoSEQ multiplex PCR, the repertoire was profiled, and TCRdb retains in-frame clones only, with some absent. V and J calls and clone size are copied from that table; D and trimming were computed from the DNA. The data hold around 180,000 clones, with roughly nine tenths observed a single time.

The origin of this receptor is a middle-aged woman with acute COVID-19. Sequencing used PBMCs or T cells enriched from blood (not recorded which). This chain links TRBV5-1 with TRBJ2-4; TRBD2 aligns across 15 bases. Here the CDR3 DNA reads TGCGCCAGCAGCACCGGGGGACTAGCGGGAGGCGAAAACATTCAGTACTTC. It specifies CASSTGGLAGGENIQYF.